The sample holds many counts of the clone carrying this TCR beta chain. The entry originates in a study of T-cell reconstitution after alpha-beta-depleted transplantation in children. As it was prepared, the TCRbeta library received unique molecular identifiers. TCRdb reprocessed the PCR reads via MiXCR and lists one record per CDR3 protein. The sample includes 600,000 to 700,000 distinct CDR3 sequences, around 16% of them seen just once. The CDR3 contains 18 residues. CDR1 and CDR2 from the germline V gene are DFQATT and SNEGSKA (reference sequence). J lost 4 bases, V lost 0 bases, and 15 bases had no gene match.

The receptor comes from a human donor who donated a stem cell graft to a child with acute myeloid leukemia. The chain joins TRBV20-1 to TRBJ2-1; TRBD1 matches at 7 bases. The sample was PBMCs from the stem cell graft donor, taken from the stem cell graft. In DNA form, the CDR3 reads TGCAGTGCTAGAGATAGGGGAAGGGGGCTAATCTTGTACAATGAGCAGTTCTTC. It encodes CSARDRGRGLILYNEQFF.